This T cell receptor beta chain was retrieved from a study of blood T cell repertoires in COVID-19. TCRdb's table, derived via immunoSEQ multiplex PCR, lists solely in-frame clones and lacks some. The sample includes hundreds of thousands of clones, approximately 90% seen only once; the top ten take 2.4%. The CDR3 consists of 14 residues. Between the trimmed V and J ends, which lost 0 bases and 3 bases, there was a span of 6 bases. Germline V gene data show CDR1 as SGHRS and CDR2 as YFSETQ. The sequence derives from a woman under 30 who had recovered from COVID-19. What was sequenced was PBMCs or T cells enriched from blood (not recorded which). The chain recombines TRBV5-1 with TRBJ1-4; unclear D gene. The CDR3 here is CASSLGQSNEKLFF. The CDR3, as DNA: TGCGCCAGCAGCTTGGGTCAGTCTAATGAAAAACTGTTTTTT.